This is a list of T cell receptor beta chains from one sample in a study of blood T cell repertoires in COVID-19. Using immunoSEQ multiplex PCR, the repertoire was profiled, and TCRdb retains in-frame clones only, with some absent. The sample consists of under 150,000 clones, roughly 80% of them appearing once. The sample was peripheral blood. These receptors all come from a woman older than 75 with acute or convalescent COVID-19. CDR3s include the opening cysteine and the closing phenylalanine or tryptophan. A D gene is named only where the DNA matches it firmly. Clone size is shown for a subset of rows, as once, few, many or a class of expanded clone.

once,NA,14,TRBJ1-2,TRBV10-3,CAISGLNQTWGYTF,TGTGCCATCAGTGGGTTGAACCAGACTTGGGGCTACACCTTC
NA,TRBD1,14,TRBJ1-1,TRBV4-3,CASSARQGGAEAFF,TGCGCCAGCAGCGCCCGACAGGGAGGCGCTGAAGCTTTCTTT
once,NA,15,TRBJ1-4,TRBV30,CAWSVRTGPNEKLFF,TGTGCCTGGAGTGTACGAACAGGGCCCAATGAAAAACTGTTTTTT
NA,TRBD2,14,TRBJ2-3,TRBV5-5,CASSPKGLADTQYF,TGTGCCAGCAGCCCAAAGGGACTAGCGGATACGCAGTATTTT
NA,TRBD1,16,TRBJ1-2,TRBV27,CASSLPGTGGGYGYTF,TGTGCCAGCAGTTTACCCGGGACAGGGGGCGGGTATGGCTACACCTTC
NA,NA,17,TRBJ2-7,TRBV19,CASSNTLRGNPPHEQYF,TGTGCCAGTAGTAACACCCTGCGAGGGAACCCCCCCCACGAGCAGTACTTC
few,NA,15,TRBJ2-7,TRBV7-2,CASSLRDGISYEQYF,TGTGCCAGCAGCTTGCGGGACGGTATCTCCTACGAGCAGTACTTC
NA,NA,15,TRBJ2-7,TRBV4-1,CASSQEMAVSYEQYF,TGCGCCAGCAGCCAAGAAATGGCTGTTTCCTACGAGCAGTACTTC
NA,NA,13,TRBJ2-5,TRBV19,CASSIGPGETQYF,TGTGCCAGTAGTATTGGCCCCGGGGAGACCCAGTACTTC
few,TRBD1,15,TRBJ1-1,TRBV11-2,CASSLGAGGSSEAFF,TGTGCCAGCAGCTTAGGGGCAGGGGGAAGCTCTGAAGCTTTCTTT
NA,TRBD1,15,TRBJ2-3,TRBV19,CASSRDREDGNTQYF,TGTGCCAGTAGTAGGGACAGGGAAGATGGGAATACGCAGTATTTT
NA,TRBD1,13,TRBJ2-5,TRBV5-6,CASSLTGGETQYF,TGTGCCAGCAGCCTGACAGGGGGAGAGACCCAGTACTTC
NA,NA,14,TRBJ1-1,TRBV7-2,CASSAGLMNTEAFF,TGTGCCAGCAGCGCTGGACTCATGAACACTGAAGCTTTCTTT
NA,NA,13,TRBJ2-3,TRBV9,CASSVWGADTQYF,TGTGCCAGCAGCGTATGGGGGGCAGATACGCAGTATTTT
NA,TRBD2,16,TRBJ2-1,TRBV6-4,CASSEIGGAIYNEQFF,TGTGCCAGCAGTGAGATCGGGGGGGCAATCTACAATGAGCAGTTCTTC
NA,NA,15,TRBJ1-1,TRBV7-2,CASRITGTANTEAFF,TGTGCCAGCAGGATAACGGGAACGGCGAACACTGAAGCTTTCTTT
once,NA,12,TRBJ2-7,TRBV11-2,CASSPGGYEQYF,TGTGCCAGCAGCCCAGGGGGGTACGAGCAGTACTTC
NA,NA,16,TRBJ2-1,TRBV10-3,CAISDGQSSSYNEQFF,TGTGCCATCAGCGATGGACAGTCGAGCTCCTACAATGAGCAGTTCTTC
few,NA,14,TRBJ1-5,TRBV7-2,CASSLQGTGQPQHF,TGTGCCAGCAGCTTACAGGGGACGGGTCAGCCCCAGCATTTT
NA,TRBD1,15,TRBJ2-1,TRBV6-2/TRBV6-3,CASSKVTGVTNEQFF,TGTGCCAGCAGTAAAGTCACAGGGGTGACGAATGAGCAGTTCTTC
NA,TRBD2,17,TRBJ2-3,TRBV19,CASSKRTSGRAGDTQYF,TGTGCCAGTAGTAAGAGGACTAGCGGGAGGGCAGGAGATACGCAGTATTTT
few,TRBD1,16,TRBJ1-2,TRBV27,CASSFSPMGQSYGYTF,TGTGCCAGCAGTTTTTCCCCTATGGGACAGAGCTATGGCTACACCTTC
NA,TRBD2,15,TRBJ2-3,TRBV7-2,CASSPISGVTDTQYF,TGTGCCAGCAGCCCGATCAGCGGGGTCACAGATACGCAGTATTTT
once,TRBD1,15,TRBJ2-2,TRBV7-7,CASSLTTGATGELFF,TGTGCTAGCAGCTTAACCACAGGGGCCACCGGGGAGCTGTTTTTT
NA,TRBD1,15,TRBJ1-6,TRBV15,CATSRTGTGNSPLHF,TGTGCCACCAGCAGAACCGGGACAGGGAATTCACCCCTCCACTTT
NA,TRBD1,14,TRBJ1-1,TRBV19,CATRTGVRNTEAFF,TGTGCCACCAGGACAGGGGTCCGGAACACTGAAGCTTTCTTT
NA,NA,13,TRBJ1-2,TRBV23-1,CASSQSVGSGYTF,TGCGCCAGCAGTCAATCGGTAGGGAGTGGCTACACCTTC
NA,NA,14,TRBJ2-2,TRBV19,CASSDHPGGGELFF,TGTGCCAGTAGTGACCATCCCGGGGGAGGGGAGCTGTTTTTT
NA,NA,14,TRBJ1-5,TRBV5-5,CASSSQGSGQPQHF,TGTGCCAGCAGCTCCCAGGGATCGGGTCAGCCCCAGCATTTT
NA,NA,15,TRBJ2-2,TRBV7-8,CASSLVADGGGELFF,TGTGCCAGCAGCTTAGTAGCGGATGGGGGCGGGGAGCTGTTTTTT
NA,TRBD1,15,TRBJ1-5,TRBV19,CASKRRTGSDQPQHF,TGTGCCAGTAAGAGAAGGACAGGGAGCGATCAGCCCCAGCATTTT
NA,NA,13,TRBJ1-2,TRBV7-2,CASSLAQQYGYTF,TGTGCCAGCAGCTTAGCGCAACAATATGGCTACACCTTC
NA,NA,14,TRBJ1-1,TRBV19,CASSSIGAGTEAFF,TGTGCCAGTAGTTCCATTGGTGCGGGGACTGAAGCTTTCTTT
NA,TRBD1,16,TRBJ2-1,TRBV27,CASSPFGTEKNNEQFF,TGTGCCAGCAGCCCCTTCGGGACAGAGAAAAACAATGAGCAGTTCTTC
NA,NA,15,TRBJ2-1,TRBV15,CATSRGGLIGYEQFF,TGTGCCACCAGCAGAGGTGGACTTATAGGGTATGAGCAGTTCTTC
NA,TRBD1,13,TRBJ1-2,TRBV6-5,CASRPQGHYGYTF,TGTGCCAGCAGACCACAGGGGCACTATGGCTACACCTTC
NA,NA,12,TRBJ1-5,TRBV27,CASPTVTQPQHF,TGTGCCAGCCCGACAGTGACACAGCCCCAGCATTTT
NA,TRBD1,13,TRBJ2-7,TRBV6-5,CASRGQGNYEQYF,TGTGCCAGCAGGGGACAGGGCAACTACGAGCAGTACTTC
NA,NA,15,TRBJ2-1,TRBV6-2/TRBV6-3,CASSYPQGYYNEQFF,TGTGCCAGCAGTTACCCCCAGGGCTATTACAATGAGCAGTTCTTC
NA,NA,13,TRBJ1-4,TRBV6-2/TRBV6-3,CASSRSPREKLFF,TGTGCCAGCAGCCGAAGCCCGAGGGAAAAACTGTTTTTT
once,NA,14,TRBJ1-4,TRBV23-1,CASSHSTGNEKLFF,TGCGCCAGCAGTCACTCGACGGGGAATGAAAAACTGTTTTTT
NA,NA,15,TRBJ1-5,TRBV6-2/TRBV6-3,CASSRIGTPNQPQHF,TGTGCCAGCAGTCGTATCGGGACACCCAATCAGCCCCAGCATTTT
NA,TRBD1,15,TRBJ2-5,TRBV18,CASSPTGTGGWTQYF,TGTGCCAGCTCACCGACCGGGACAGGGGGATGGACCCAGTACTTC
NA,TRBD2,18,TRBJ2-7,TRBV4-3,CASSQGESGEGSSYEQYF,TGCGCCAGCAGCCAAGGGGAATCTGGGGAGGGGAGCTCCTACGAGCAGTACTTC
NA,NA,13,TRBJ2-7,TRBV7-8,CASSERGFHEQYF,TGTGCCAGCAGCGAAAGGGGTTTCCACGAGCAGTACTTC
NA,NA,14,TRBJ2-7,TRBV18,CASSHQQDSYEQYF,TGTGCCAGCTCCCACCAACAGGACTCCTACGAGCAGTACTTC
NA,TRBD2,15,TRBJ2-1,TRBV6-4,CASRASGICAEEQFF,TGTGCCAGCAGGGCTAGCGGGATCTGTGCTGAGGAGCAGTTCTTC
NA,TRBD1,13,TRBJ1-6,TRBV25-1,CASMDRFASPLHF,TGTGCCAGCATGGACAGGTTCGCTTCACCCCTCCACTTT
NA,NA,14,TRBJ1-1,TRBV6-2/TRBV6-3,CASSPTGQNTEAFF,TGTGCCAGCAGTCCAACAGGACAGAACACTGAAGCTTTCTTT
NA,TRBD2,17,TRBJ2-3,TRBV9,CASSVPSGGRSTDTQYF,TGTGCCAGCAGCGTACCTAGCGGGGGGCGGAGCACAGATACGCAGTATTTT
few,NA,12,TRBJ2-3,TRBV15,CATSWGADTQYF,TGTGCCACCAGCTGGGGAGCGGATACGCAGTATTTT
NA,NA,16,TRBJ1-2,TRBV5-1,CASSLAAGAVNYGYTF,TGCGCCAGCAGCTTGGCGGCTGGGGCTGTTAACTATGGCTACACCTTC
NA,TRBD1,14,TRBJ2-7,TRBV18,CASSPVRGRNEQYF,TGTGCCAGCTCACCAGTCAGGGGGCGCAACGAGCAGTACTTC
NA,NA,12,TRBJ1-1,TRBV7-5,CARPPGSTEAFF,TGTGCCAGACCCCCGGGGAGCACTGAAGCTTTCTTT
NA,TRBD2,16,TRBJ2-5,TRBV7-6,CASSLEGSGSRETQYF,TGTGCCAGCAGCTTAGAGGGTAGCGGGAGCCGGGAGACCCAGTACTTC
few,NA,14,TRBJ1-1,TRBV19,CASSIWGRDTEAFF,TGTGCCAGTAGTATTTGGGGGCGGGACACTGAAGCTTTCTTT
NA,NA,17,TRBJ1-3,TRBV7-9,CASSSVRGSLSGNTIYF,TGTGCCAGCAGCTCGGTTCGGGGGTCCCTATCTGGAAACACCATATATTTT
NA,TRBD1,16,TRBJ1-2,TRBV6-1,CASSDLPGGPNYGYTF,TGTGCCAGCAGTGATCTTCCAGGGGGACCGAACTATGGCTACACCTTC
few,TRBD1,15,TRBJ2-7,TRBV5-1,CASSLGDSRSYEQYF,TGCGCCAGCAGCTTGGGGGACAGCCGCTCCTACGAGCAGTACTTC
NA,NA,16,TRBJ2-6,TRBV18,CASSPLPSPGANVLTF,TGTGCCAGCTCACCCCTTCCCAGTCCCGGGGCCAACGTCCTGACTTTC